This T cell receptor (beta chain) was identified in a study of graft-versus-host responses after intestinal transplantation. For the study at large: The recipients all started with anti-thymocyte globulin induction and then took tacrolimus and steroids for roughly 3 years.

The germline gives CDR1 KGHSH, CDR2 LQKENI. V lost 1 base and J 6 bases, leaving 7 bases between the germline ends. This CDR3 comprises 12 residues. Sequencing was performed with immunoSEQ multiplex PCR; in TCRdb, only in-frame clones are kept and a portion is missing. The table includes around 21,000 clones, 30% to 40% detected once. Study-wide findings and caveats: Early post-transplant falls in HvG clones accompanied the peak levels of circulating GvH clones.

Responders that carried the CFSE label, about 200,000 of them, were plated with about 200,000 irradiated, violet-dye-labeled stimulator cells. The chain employs TRBV18 and TRBJ2-7; D uncertain. The starting material was alloreactive CD8+ T cells from a mixed lymphocyte reaction culture, obtained before intestinal transplant. Subset denoted: CFSE-low proliferating T cells sorted from roughly six-day pre-transplant mixed lymphocyte reaction (GvH or HvG direction). The source of this sequence is a human patient who received an intestinal transplant. Here the CDR3 reads CASSPLNTEQYF. In nucleotides, the CDR3 is TGTGCCAGCTCACCACTTAACACCGAGCAGTACTTC.